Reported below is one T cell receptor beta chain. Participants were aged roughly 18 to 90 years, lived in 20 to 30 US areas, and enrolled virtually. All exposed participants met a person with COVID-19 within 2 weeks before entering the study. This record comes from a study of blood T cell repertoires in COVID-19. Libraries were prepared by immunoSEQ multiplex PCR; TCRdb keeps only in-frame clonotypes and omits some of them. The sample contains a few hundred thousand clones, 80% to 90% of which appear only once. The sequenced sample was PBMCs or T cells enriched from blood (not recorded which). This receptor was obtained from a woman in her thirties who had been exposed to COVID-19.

CDR3 sequence (DNA): TGCGCCAGCAGCCCGGGACTAGCGCCAGATACGCAGTATTTT. As protein: CASSPGLAPDTQYF. The chain is built from TRBV5-1 and TRBJ2-3, with TRBD2 matching over 10 bases. J lost 4 bases, V lost 4 bases, and 3 bases had no gene match. The CDR3 is made up of 14 amino acids. Germline V gene data show CDR1 as SGHRS and CDR2 as YFSETQ. The full variable domain, with the rest looked up from reference TRBV5-1 and TRBJ2-3, is KAGVTQTPRYLIKTRGQQVTLSCSPISGHRSVSWYQQTPGQGLQFLFEYFSETQRNKGNFPGRFSGRQFSNSRSEMNVSTLELGDSALYLCASSPGLAPDTQYFGPGTRLTVL.